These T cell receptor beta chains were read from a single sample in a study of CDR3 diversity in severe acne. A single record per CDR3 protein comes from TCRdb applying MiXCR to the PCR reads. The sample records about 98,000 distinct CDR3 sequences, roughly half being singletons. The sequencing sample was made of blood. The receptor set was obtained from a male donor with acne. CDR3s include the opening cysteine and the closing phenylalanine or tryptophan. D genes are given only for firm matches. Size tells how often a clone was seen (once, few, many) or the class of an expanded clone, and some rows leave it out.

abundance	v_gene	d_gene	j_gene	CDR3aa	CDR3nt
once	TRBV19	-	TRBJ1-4	CASSGGEPNEKLFF	TGTGCCAGTAGCGGTGGCGAGCCTAATGAAAAACTGTTTTTT
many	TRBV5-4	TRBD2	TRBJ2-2	CASSSPWTSGMDTGELFF	TGTGCCAGCAGCTCGCCCTGGACTAGCGGGATGGATACCGGGGAGCTGTTTTTT
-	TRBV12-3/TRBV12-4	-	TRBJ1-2	CASSFGAGSIYGYTF	TGTGCCAGCAGTTTTGGGGCAGGGTCGATCTATGGCTACACCTTC
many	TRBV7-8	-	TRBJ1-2	CASSAGGGRSYGYTF	TGTGCCAGCAGCGCGGGCGGGGGCAGGAGCTATGGCTACACCTTC
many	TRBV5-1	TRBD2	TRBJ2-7	CASSSSPGLAAYEQYF	TGCGCCAGCAGCTCCTCCCCGGGACTAGCGGCATACGAGCAGTACTTC
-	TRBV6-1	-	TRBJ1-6	CASSVWTVGFNSPLHF	TGTGCCAGCAGCGTTTGGACAGTCGGGTTCAATTCACCCCTCCACTTT
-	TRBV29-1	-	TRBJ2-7	CSVRAASSYEQYF	TGCAGCGTTAGGGCGGCAAGCTCCTACGAGCAGTACTTC
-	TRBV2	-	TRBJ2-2	CASRTGASNTGELFF	TGTGCCAGCAGAACGGGAGCTTCGAACACCGGGGAGCTGTTTTTT
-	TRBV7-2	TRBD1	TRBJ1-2	CASSQKDRDSANYGYTF	TGTGCCAGCAGCCAGAAGGACAGGGACTCGGCTAACTATGGCTACACCTTC
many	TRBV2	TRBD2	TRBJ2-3	CASSGTSGSRDTQYF	TGTGCCAGCAGTGGGACTAGCGGGAGTAGGGACACGCAGTATTTT
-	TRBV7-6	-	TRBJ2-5	CASSLGGPPLATQYF	TGTGCCAGCAGCTTAGGGGGCCCTCCTCTGGCGACCCAGTACTTC
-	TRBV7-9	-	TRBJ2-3	CASSLGGVTDTQYF	TGTGCCAGCAGCTTGGGGGGAGTCACAGATACGCAGTATTTT
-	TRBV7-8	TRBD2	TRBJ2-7	CASSSRLAESSYEQYF	TGTGCCAGCAGCTCACGACTAGCGGAGAGCTCCTACGAGCAGTACTTC
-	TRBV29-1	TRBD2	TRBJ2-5	CSVGGIRGLAEIQETQYF	TGCAGCGTTGGGGGGATTCGAGGACTAGCGGAGATCCAAGAGACCCAGTACTTC
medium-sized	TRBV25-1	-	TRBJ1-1	CASSQMNTEAFF	TGTGCCAGCAGTCAAATGAACACTGAAGCTTTCTTT
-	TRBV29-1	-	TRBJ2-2	CSVGTGELFF	TGCAGCGTTGGTACCGGGGAGCTGTTTTTT
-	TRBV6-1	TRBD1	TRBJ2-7	CASSGQGYEQYF	TGTGCCAGCAGCGGACAGGGGTACGAGCAGTACTTC
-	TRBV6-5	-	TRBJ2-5	CASSYLRPGLNPAGETQYF	TGTGCCAGCAGTTACCTCCGTCCGGGCTTGAACCCGGCGGGTGAGACCCAGTACTTC
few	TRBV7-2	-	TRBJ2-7	CASSLWGRGGGYEQYF	TGTGCCAGCAGCTTATGGGGCAGGGGGGGAGGGTACGAGCAGTACTTC
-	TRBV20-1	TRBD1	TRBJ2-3	CSARFGTGVDTQYF	TGCAGTGCTAGATTCGGGACAGGGGTAGATACGCAGTATTTT
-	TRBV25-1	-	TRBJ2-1	CASSTLFGTSYNEQFF	TGTGCCAGCAGTACCCTATTTGGGACCTCCTACAATGAGCAGTTCTTC
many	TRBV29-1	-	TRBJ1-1	CSVAFGRTEAFF	TGCAGCGTGGCCTTTGGGCGCACTGAAGCTTTCTTT
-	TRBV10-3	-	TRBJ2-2	CAISDEPPNTGELFF	TGTGCCATCAGTGATGAGCCCCCGAACACCGGGGAGCTGTTTTTT
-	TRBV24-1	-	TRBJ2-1	CATSDLSSYNEQFF	TGTGCCACCAGTGATTTGAGCTCCTACAATGAGCAGTTCTTC
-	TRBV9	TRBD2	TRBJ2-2	CASSLEGLAAAGELFF	TGTGCCAGCAGCCTAGAAGGACTAGCGGCAGCCGGGGAGCTGTTTTTT
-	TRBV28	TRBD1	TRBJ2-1	CASSLTGVGSEQFF	TGTGCCAGCAGCTTGACAGGGGTAGGTAGCGAGCAGTTCTTC
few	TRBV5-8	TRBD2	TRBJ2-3	CASSSGLATDTQYF	TGTGCCAGCAGCTCGGGACTAGCGACAGATACGCAGTATTTT
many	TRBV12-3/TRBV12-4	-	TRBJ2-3	CASSFRSGDTQYF	TGTGCCAGCAGTTTCCGTTCTGGAGATACGCAGTATTTT
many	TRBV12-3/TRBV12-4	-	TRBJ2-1	CASSLASRANEQFF	TGTGCCAGCAGTTTAGCCTCAAGGGCCAATGAGCAGTTCTTC
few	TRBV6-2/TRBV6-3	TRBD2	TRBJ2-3	CASSTGTSGITDTQYF	TGTGCCAGCAGCACCGGGACTAGCGGGATAACAGATACGCAGTATTTT
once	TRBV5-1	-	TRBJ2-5	CASSDPSTETQYF	TGCGCCAGCAGCGACCCCAGTACAGAGACCCAGTACTTC
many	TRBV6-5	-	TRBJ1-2	CASGGYSANYGYTF	TGTGCCAGCGGTGGTTACTCCGCTAACTATGGCTACACCTTC
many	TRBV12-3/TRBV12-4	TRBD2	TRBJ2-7	CASSPLAGVYEQYF	TGTGCCAGCAGTCCCCTAGCGGGAGTCTACGAGCAGTACTTC
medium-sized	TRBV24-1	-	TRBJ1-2	CATSDSNYGYTF	TGTGCCACCAGTGATTCCAACTATGGCTACACCTTC
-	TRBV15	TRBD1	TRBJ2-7	CATSRDSTYEQYF	TGTGCCACCAGTAGGGACAGCACCTACGAGCAGTACTTC
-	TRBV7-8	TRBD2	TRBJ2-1	CAGSLSLAGVGNEQFF	TGTGCTGGCAGCTTATCCCTAGCGGGAGTGGGTAATGAGCAGTTCTTC
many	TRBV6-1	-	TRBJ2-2	CASSDGADSTGELFF	TGTGCCAGCAGTGATGGAGCGGACAGCACCGGGGAGCTGTTTTTT
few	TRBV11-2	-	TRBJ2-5	CASSAGTQETQYF	TGTGCCAGCAGCGCCGGGACTCAAGAGACCCAGTACTTC
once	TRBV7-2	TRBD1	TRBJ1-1	CASSLSGQGEAFF	TGTGCCAGCAGCTTATCGGGACAGGGTGAAGCTTTCTTT
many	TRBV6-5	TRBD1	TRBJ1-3	CASSLDRDTIYF	TGTGCCAGCAGCCTAGACAGGGACACCATATATTTT